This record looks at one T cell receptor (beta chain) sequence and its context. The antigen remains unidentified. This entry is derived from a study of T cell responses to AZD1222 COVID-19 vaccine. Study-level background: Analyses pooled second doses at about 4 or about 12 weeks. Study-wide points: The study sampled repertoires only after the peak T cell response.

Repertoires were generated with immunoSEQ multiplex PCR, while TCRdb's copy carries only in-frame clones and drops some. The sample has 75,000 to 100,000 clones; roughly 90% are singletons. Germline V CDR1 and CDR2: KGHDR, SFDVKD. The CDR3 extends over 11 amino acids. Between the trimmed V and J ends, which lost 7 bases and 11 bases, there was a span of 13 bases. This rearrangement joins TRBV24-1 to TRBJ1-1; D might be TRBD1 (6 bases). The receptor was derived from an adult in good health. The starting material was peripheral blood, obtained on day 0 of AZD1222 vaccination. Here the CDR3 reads CATSSGTMAFF. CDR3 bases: TGTGCCACCAGCTCCGGGACAATGGCTTTCTTT.